A single sample gave rise to the 9 T cell receptor beta chains below, sequenced in a study of blood T cell repertoires in COVID-19. Clones were read by immunoSEQ multiplex PCR, and TCRdb kept only the in-frame ones, dropping some. Of 470,000 or so clones listed, approximately 90% are singletons. Sequencing was done on a sample of peripheral blood. The receptors here all came from a woman aged 25-40 years with acute or convalescent COVID-19.

The genes are TRBV5-1 and TRBJ2-2, with 10 bases matching TRBD2. V trimming: 1 base; J trimming: 3 bases; junction bases outside the gene matches: 3. This CDR3 has 16 amino acids. The germline V gene has CDR1 SGHRS and CDR2 YFSETQ. The DNA of the CDR3 is TGCGCCAGCAGCTTGACTAGCGGGGACTACACCGGGGAGCTGTTTTTT. It codes for CASSLTSGDYTGELFF.

The chain uses TRBV5-1 and TRBJ2-7, with D tentatively TRBD2 (5 bases). The CDR3 consists of 13 residues. Between the trimmed V and J ends, which lost 7 bases and 0 bases, there was a span of 11 bases. Germline loops: CDR1 SGHRS, CDR2 YFSETQ. As DNA, the CDR3 is TGCGCCAGCTCAGTAGGGAGCTCCTACGAGCAGTACTTC. Its translation: CASSVGSSYEQYF.

In its sample, this clone was seen once. The J gene is TRBJ2-3, the V gene TRBV24-1, with 7 bases aligning to TRBD2. Germline loops: CDR1 KGHDR, CDR2 SFDVKD. The V and J ends lost 5 bases and 2 bases, in that order; junction bases with no gene match: 6. There are 15 residues in the CDR3. CDR3: CATSGTRDYTDTQYF. The CDR3 DNA reads TGTGCCACCAGTGGTACCCGGGACTACACAGATACGCAGTATTTT.

V usage is TRBV7-9 and J usage is TRBJ2-1; tentatively, D is TRBD1 (6 bases). The CDR3 sequence is 17 residues long. CDR1 is SEHNR, CDR2 FQNEAQ, per germline (reference sequence). V was pared by 5 bases and J by 4 bases, with 21 bases between. CDR3 nucleotide sequence: TGTGCCAGCAGCGGCACAGCGGCAGGGGCCCCGTACAATGAGCAGTTCTTC. As protein: CASSGTAAGAPYNEQFF.

J is TRBJ2-3 and V is TRBV11-3, with 7 bases identical to TRBD2. The CDR3 sequence is 16 residues long. Germline V gene data show CDR1 as SGHNT and CDR2 as YENEEA. The V gene end was trimmed by 0 bases and the J gene end by 0 bases; junction bases not matched to a gene: 3. The CDR3 is CASSLDGLDSTDTQYF. CDR3 DNA sequence: TGTGCCAGCAGCTTAGATGGACTAGATAGCACAGATACGCAGTATTTT.

As for this clone: This same CDR3 is encoded by further DNA sequences in the sample. The chain has TRBV6-5 and TRBJ1-5; D unresolved. V lost 8 bases and J lost 2, with 10 bases in between. The CDR3 sequence is 13 residues long. CDR1 and CDR2 (germline): MNHEY, SVGAGI. The chain's CDR3 is CASGREGNQPQHF. The CDR3 DNA reads TGTGCCAGCGGGAGGGAGGGCAATCAGCCCCAGCATTTT.

The V and J genes are TRBV30 and TRBJ1-1; D possibly corresponds to TRBD1 (5 bases). The V gene lost 1 base and the J gene lost 4 bases, with 13 bases spanning the gap. CDR1 and CDR2 (germline): GTSNPN, SVGIG (reference sequence). The length of the CDR3 is 14 residues. The CDR3 loop reads CAWSAGLGGTEAFF. In DNA, the CDR3 is TGTGCCTGGAGTGCGGGACTGGGGGGCACTGAAGCTTTCTTT.

The rearrangement links TRBV5-5 to TRBJ1-6, with D hard to call. The length of the CDR3 is 14 residues. V was cut by 2 bases and J by 0 bases, with 3 bases left in between. Germline CDR1 and CDR2: SGHKS and YYEKEE (reference sequence). Here the CDR3 DNA reads TGTGCCAGCAGCTTTAGCTCCTATAATTCACCCCTCCACTTT. Encoded protein: CASSFSSYNSPLHF. The full variable domain, with the rest looked up from reference TRBV5-5 and TRBJ1-6, is DAGVTQSPTHLIKTRGQQVTLRCSPISGHKSVSWYQQVLGQGPQFIFQYYEKEERGRGNFPDRFSARQFPNYSSELNVNALLLGDSALYLCASSFSSYNSPLHFGNGTRLTVT.

V and J are TRBV5-6 and TRBJ2-7; possibly TRBD1 for D (6 bases). The germline V and J ends were trimmed by 1 base and 6 bases, with 11 bases remaining between them. Germline CDR1 and CDR2: SGHDT and YYEEEE. CDR3 size: 13 residues. The CDR3 bases are TGTGCCAGCAGCTTGTGGGGGCCCGGCGAGCAGTACTTC. Its translation: CASSLWGPGEQYF.